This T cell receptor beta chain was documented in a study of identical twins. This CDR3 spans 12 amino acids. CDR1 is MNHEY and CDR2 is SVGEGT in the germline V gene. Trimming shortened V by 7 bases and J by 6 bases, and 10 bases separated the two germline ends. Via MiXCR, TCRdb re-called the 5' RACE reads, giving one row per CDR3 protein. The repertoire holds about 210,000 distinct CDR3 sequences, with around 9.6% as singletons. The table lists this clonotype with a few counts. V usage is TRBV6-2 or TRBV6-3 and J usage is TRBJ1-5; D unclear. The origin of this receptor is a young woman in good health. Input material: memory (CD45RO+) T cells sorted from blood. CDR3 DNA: TGTGCCAGCAACTCCATGCCTCAGCCCCAGCATTTT. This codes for CASNSMPQPQHF.